Described below is a single T cell receptor (beta chain) sequence and its context. No antigen is known for it. The data are from a study of OX40 agonist ivuxolimab in advanced cancers. Study overall: People in dose escalation had one of these cancers: hepatocellular carcinoma, melanoma, renal cell or head and neck cancer. A history of anti-PD-1, anti-PD-L1 or anti-CTLA-4 therapy was acceptable, and 40% had some. Findings and limits, study-wide: The average count of expanded clones was higher among CD8+ T cells than among CD4+. Clonal expansion was seen in CD4+ and CD8+ blood T cells by week 6 at 0.1 to 3.0 mg/kg.

V was cut by 4 bases and J by 6 bases, with 10 bases left in between. Per the germline V gene, CDR1 is SEHNR and CDR2 is FQNEAQ (reference sequence). The CDR3 length is 12 residues. Sequencing was performed with immunoSEQ multiplex PCR; in TCRdb, only in-frame clones are kept and a portion is missing. The table has under 20,000 clones, around four fifths seen once; the top ten hold 3% to 3.5%. The clonotype comes from an adult with an advanced solid tumor such as melanoma, head and neck, liver or kidney cancer. Sequenced material: CD4+ or CD8+ T cells sorted from blood, taken in a trial of the OX40 agonist ivuxolimab. The chain employs TRBV7-9 and TRBJ2-7; D is uncertain. The CDR3 reads CASSSTRFEQYF. Here the CDR3 DNA reads TGTGCCAGCAGCTCCACCAGGTTCGAGCAGTACTTC.